These 14 T cell receptor beta chains share one sample of origin, sequenced in a study of T cells in Graves' hyperthyroidism and ophthalmopathy. RNA transcripts gave rise to amplified TCR beta CDR3 regions. The TCR CDR3 first-round RT-PCR relied on the HTBI primer set. TCRdb processed the multiplex PCR reads anew with MiXCR; each CDR3 protein has one entry. The repertoire holds around 340,000 distinct CDR3 sequences, with around 20% as singletons. Source material: blood. These receptors were taken from a woman in her forties or fifties with Graves' hyperthyroidism.

This clonotype was recorded many times. The chain uses TRBV7-8 and TRBJ2-2, with D perhaps TRBD1 (5 bases). The CDR3 extends over 17 amino acids. The V gene's germline CDR1 is SGHVS and CDR2 FQNEAQ. V dropped 1 base and J dropped 3 bases, with 15 bases sitting between them. The CDR3 DNA reads as TGTGCCAGCAGCTTAGTGGGGCAGGGTTGGTACACCGGGGAGCTGTTTTTT. Translated: CASSLVGQGWYTGELFF.

The genes are TRBV28 and TRBJ2-3; TRBD1 aligns across 7 bases. The J call may be mistaken, given a closer DNA end match to TRBJ1-5. CDR1 MDHEN and CDR2 SYDVKM come from the germline V gene. The CDR3 sequence is 20 residues long. CDR3 in amino acids: CASSYPLAPTRQGDTDTQHF. DNA for the CDR3: TGTGCCAGCAGTTACCCCCTAGCTCCAACAAGACAGGGTGACACAGATACGCAGCATTTT.

This clonotype has a handful of counts. The chain couples TRBV15 to TRBJ2-7; D might be TRBD1 (5 bases). CDR3 length: 15 amino acids. Germline loops: CDR1 LNHNV, CDR2 YYDKDF (reference sequence). With 0 bases removed from V and 2 bases from J, the gap between germline ends came to 11 bases. The CDR3 sequence is CATSREGVRAYEQYF. The CDR3 nucleotides are TGTGCCACCAGCAGAGAAGGGGTCCGAGCCTACGAGCAGTACTTC.

This clonotype came up many times. In nucleotides, the CDR3 is TGTGCCAGCAGCTCCAGGGATGGGTATGGCTACACCTTC. It specifies CASSSRDGYGYTF. The V and J genes are TRBV7-3 and TRBJ1-2, with TRBD1 as a possible D gene (5 bases). Between the trimmed V and J ends, which lost 4 bases and 5 bases, there was a span of 11 bases. CDR1 is SGHTA and CDR2 is FQGTGA in the germline V gene. This CDR3 region has 13 residues.

The chain has TRBV6-1 and TRBJ2-5; D uncertain. Germline-derived CDR1 and CDR2 are MNHNS and SASEGT. V lost 7 bases and J 5 bases, leaving 5 bases between the germline ends. The length of the CDR3 is 10 residues. The CDR3 sequence: CASKYETQYF. CDR3 in DNA: TGTGCCAGCAAGTATGAGACCCAGTACTTC.

The CDR3 is CSGGTSGTDTQYF. The DNA for the CDR3 is TGCAGCGGTGGGACTAGCGGGACAGATACGCAGTATTTT. This rearrangement joins TRBV29-1 to TRBJ2-3; TRBD2 matches 12 bases. V gave up 7 bases and J gave up 3 bases; unmatched junction bases: 2. CDR1 and CDR2 from the germline V gene are SQVTM and ANQGSEA. CDR3 length: 13 amino acids.

The genes are TRBV28 and TRBJ2-1; 8 bases match TRBD1. Germline V gene sequence: CDR1 MDHEN, CDR2 SYDVKM. The V and J ends lost 10 bases and 8 bases, in that order; junction bases with no gene match: 16. This CDR3 has 15 residues. The CDR3 bases are TGTGCCACCACATCCGGGACAGGTGATGGCTATGAGCAGTTCTTC. Encoded protein: CATTSGTGDGYEQFF.

This clonotype occurred many times. This rearrangement joins TRBV9 to TRBJ1-1; TRBD1 agrees at 8 bases. Germline lookup yields CDR1 SGDLS and CDR2 YYNGEE. V trimming: 5 bases; J trimming: 4 bases; junction bases outside the gene matches: 7. The CDR3 is 14 residues long. The CDR3 is CASSTQGVGTEAFF. CDR3 DNA sequence: TGTGCCAGCAGTACACAGGGGGTCGGCACTGAAGCTTTCTTT.

The CDR3 DNA is TGTGCCAGCAGCTCCAAGCGGGGGGGGTGGACCGGGGAGCTGTTTTTT. This sequence encodes CASSSKRGGWTGELFF. The chain employs TRBV7-8 and TRBJ2-2; TRBD2 matches at 10 bases. J was trimmed by 5 bases and V by 4 bases; bases with no gene match: 7. Germline assignment: CDR1 SGHVS and CDR2 FQNEAQ. The CDR3 covers 16 residues.

This clonotype was seen at least ten times. The chain recombines TRBV5-1 with TRBJ1-1, with 7 bases aligning to TRBD1. Per germline, CDR1 SGHRS and CDR2 YFSETQ. The trim removed 4 bases at V and 7 bases at J, leaving 10 bases unmatched. The CDR3 covers 14 residues. In DNA, the CDR3 is TGCGCCAGCAGCCTGGACACAGGGGCAAATGAAGCTTTCTTT. Translated, it gives CASSLDTGANEAFF.

There are a few counts of this clonotype. This sequence joins TRBV6-5 and TRBJ1-5, with D perhaps matching TRBD1 (5 bases). The CDR3 extends over 16 amino acids. Germline V CDR1 and CDR2: MNHEY, SVGAGI. V was cut by 6 bases and J by 5 bases, with 20 bases left in between. The DNA of the CDR3 is TGTGCCAGCAGCTTACTAGGGCAGGGAGGGTATCAGCCCCAGCATTTT. This sequence encodes CASSLLGQGGYQPQHF.

This clonotype was seen ten or more times. V usage is TRBV20-1 and J usage is TRBJ1-2, with D possibly TRBD1 on 5 matching bases. The CDR3 loop spans 13 amino acids. CDR1 is DFQATT, CDR2 SNEGSKA, per germline (reference sequence). The V end was cut by 0 bases, the J end by 4 bases, with 9 bases between. CDR3 sequence reads: CSAREGERYGYTF. The CDR3 DNA reads TGCAGTGCTAGAGAAGGGGAACGCTATGGCTACACCTTC.

This clonotype has a count of ten or more. The chain has TRBV30 and TRBJ1-5; no clear D gene. Germline-derived CDR1 and CDR2 are GTSNPN and SVGIG (reference sequence). V lost 0 bases and J lost 2, with 5 bases in between. This CDR3 is 13 amino acids long. CDR3 bases: TGTGCCTGGAGTGTATCGGGCAATCAGCCCCAGCATTTT. Translated, it gives CAWSVSGNQPQHF.

This clonotype was picked up a small number of times. V and J are TRBV27 and TRBJ1-5; possibly TRBD1 for D (6 bases). Germline V lookup: CDR1 MNHEY, CDR2 SMNVEV (reference sequence). Trimming cost V 3 bases and J 2 bases, with 17 bases left between them. This CDR3 region has 17 residues. The CDR3 here is CASSFAGTPMGNQPQHF. The DNA of the CDR3 is TGTGCCAGCAGTTTCGCCGGGACACCGATGGGCAATCAGCCCCAGCATTTT.